Presented here are 26 T cell receptor beta chains from one specimen sequenced in a study of siplizumab effects on memory and regulatory T cells. Assay used: immunoSEQ multiplex PCR; TCRdb lists only in-frame clones, some missing. The sample carries approximately 82,000 clones, approximately 86% recorded once. The sample was Tregs sorted from blood. Every receptor here comes from a human donor in good health.

CDR3 amino acids: CASSRRTGSRDEQFF. In nucleotides, the CDR3 is TGCGCCAGCAGCCGCCGGACAGGGTCAAGGGATGAGCAGTTCTTC. The rearrangement joins TRBV5-1 to TRBJ2-1; TRBD1 matches at 8 bases. The CDR3 runs to 15 residues. With V trimmed by 4 bases and J by 8 bases, 11 bases remained unmatched. CDR1 and CDR2 (germline): SGHRS, YFSETQ.

The chain uses TRBV7-8 and TRBJ1-1, with unresolved D. Germline CDR1 is SGHVS and CDR2 is FQNEAQ. The length of the CDR3 is 12 residues. With 5 bases removed from V and 5 bases from J, the gap between germline ends came to 9 bases. CDR3 in amino acids: CASSRAQTEAFF. The CDR3 DNA reads as TGTGCCAGCAGCCGCGCCCAGACTGAAGCTTTCTTT.

This rearrangement joins TRBV7-6 to TRBJ2-3; D is possibly TRBD2 (6 bases). The V end lost 1 base, the J end lost 8 bases, and 16 bases lay between the germline ends. Looked up from germline, CDR1 is SGHVS and CDR2 is FNYEAQ. CDR3 length: 15 amino acids. The DNA of the CDR3 is TGTGCCAGCAGCTTAGGAGGGACTGGATTGGGTACGCAGTATTTT. Translated, it gives CASSLGGTGLGTQYF.

The J gene is TRBJ2-3, the V gene TRBV29-1; a weak D match, TRBD2 (5 bases). The V gene's germline CDR1 is SQVTM and CDR2 ANQGSEA. V lost 6 bases, J lost 2 bases, and 15 bases lay in between. The CDR3 covers 14 residues. DNA for the CDR3: TGCAGCGTCGCGGGCTCGCCAGTCACAGATACGCAGTATTTT. Encoded protein: CSVAGSPVTDTQYF.

This clone was seen just once. The chain joins TRBV10-3 to TRBJ2-1, with D perhaps assigned TRBD1 or TRBD2 (5 bases each). The length of the CDR3 is 16 residues. Germline loops: CDR1 ENHRY, CDR2 SYGVKD. V was pared by 7 bases and J by 1 base, with 17 bases between. The CDR3 here is CAITSGPLSSYNEQFF. CDR3 sequence (DNA): TGTGCCATCACTTCGGGGCCCCTCTCATCCTACAATGAGCAGTTCTTC.

This clone was found once. The V call is TRBV6-1, the J call TRBJ2-2; D ambiguous. Germline V CDR1 and CDR2: MNHNS, SASEGT. The germline V and J ends were trimmed by 2 bases and 3 bases, with 13 bases remaining between them. The CDR3 runs to 16 residues. The chain's CDR3 is CASSELGSKDTGELFF. CDR3 nucleotides: TGTGCCAGCAGTGAATTAGGCAGCAAGGACACCGGGGAGCTGTTTTTT.

The J gene is TRBJ1-4, the V gene TRBV6-1; TRBD1 is a possible D gene (5 bases). The germline CDR1 and CDR2 sequences are MNHNS and SASEGT. V lost 2 bases to trimming and J lost 10 bases, with 17 bases between them. This CDR3 has 15 amino acids. Written as DNA, the CDR3 is TGTGCCAGCAGTGAACCGGGCAGGGAGTACGGAAAACTGTTTTTT. This encodes CASSEPGREYGKLFF.

This clone was detected a few times. The chain carries TRBV10-3 and TRBJ1-1; 7 bases match TRBD1. The CDR3 spans 13 residues. Trimming at V came to 11 bases and at J to 5 bases, leaving 11 bases not matched to a gene. Per germline, CDR1 ENHRY and CDR2 SYGVKD. CDR3 protein: CAGRQGGVTEAFF. The CDR3 bases are TGTGCCGGCCGACAGGGAGGGGTGACTGAAGCTTTCTTT.

V is TRBV5-4 and J is TRBJ2-5, with D hard to call. The V and J ends lost 0 bases and 2 bases respectively, with 8 bases between them. Germline V gives CDR1 SGHNT, CDR2 YYREEE (reference sequence). CDR3 length: 14 residues. The CDR3 DNA is TGTGCCAGCAGCTTGGACAGACCTCAAGAGACCCAGTACTTC. Its translation: CASSLDRPQETQYF.

The rearrangement uses TRBV7-3 and TRBJ2-3; 9 bases are a match to TRBD1. The CDR3 spans 16 residues. The germline V gene encodes CDR1 SGHTA and CDR2 FQGTGA. V lost 5 bases and J lost 2; bases outside the gene matches: 8. CDR3 DNA sequence: TGTGCCAGCAGCGCGACCGGACAGGGGAACACAGATACGCAGTATTTT. Amino acids: CASSATGQGNTDTQYF.

V usage is TRBV7-8 and J usage is TRBJ1-5, with D possibly TRBD1 on 5 matching bases. This CDR3 is 14 amino acids long. V was shortened by 4 bases and J by 6 bases, with 13 bases between the two germline ends. Looked up from germline, CDR1 is SGHVS and CDR2 is FQNEAQ. The CDR3 reads CASSYLGLSQPQHF. CDR3 nucleotides: TGTGCCAGCAGCTACCTGGGGCTAAGTCAGCCCCAGCATTTT.

The V call is TRBV7-2, the J call TRBJ1-1, with D unresolved. V was clipped by 5 bases and J by 1 base, with 11 bases between them. The germline V gene has CDR1 SGHTA and CDR2 FQGNSA. The CDR3 has 14 residues. CDR3 bases: TGTGCCAGCAGCCTCCTAGGTGGGAACACTGAAGCTTTCTTT. This gives the protein CASSLLGGNTEAFF. The full variable domain, completed using reference TRBV7-2 and TRBJ1-1, is GAGVSQSPSNKVTEKGKDVELRCDPISGHTALYWYRQSLGQGLEFLIYFQGNSAPDKSGLPSDRFSAERTGGSVSTLTIQRTQQEDSAVYLCASSLLGGNTEAFFGQGTRLTVV.

This clone was recorded once. The chain joins TRBV7-9 to TRBJ2-7, with a possible D match to TRBD2 (7 bases). V lost 2 bases and J lost 6, with 14 bases in between. CDR1 is SEHNR, CDR2 FQNEAQ, per germline (reference sequence). The CDR3 spans 14 residues. In DNA form, the CDR3 reads TGTGCCAGCAGCTTAACAGGGAGGGTCTCCGAGCAGTACTTC. Its translation is CASSLTGRVSEQYF.

The chain links TRBV18 to TRBJ2-4; TRBD1 matches at 7 bases. The CDR3 runs 14 residues. The trim removed 6 bases at V and 5 bases at J, leaving 7 bases unmatched. Looked up from germline, CDR1 is KGHSH and CDR2 is LQKENI. The CDR3 region is CASSLDRAQNIQYF. CDR3 sequence (DNA): TGTGCCAGCTCCCTCGACAGGGCTCAAAACATTCAGTACTTC.

This clone was detected only once. V gene TRBV9 combines with J gene TRBJ1-6; possibly TRBD1 for D (5 bases). From germline, CDR1 is SGDLS and CDR2 YYNGEE. There are 14 residues in the CDR3. Trimming shortened V by 4 bases and J by 8 bases, and 13 bases separated the two germline ends. The CDR3 nucleotides are TGTGCCAGCAGCAAAACCGGGGGTGATTCACCCCTCCACTTT. The encoded protein is CASSKTGGDSPLHF.

V gene TRBV2 combines with J gene TRBJ1-2; D unclear. Germline V gene lookup returns CDR1 SNHLY and CDR2 FYNNEI. The CDR3 extends over 11 amino acids. Trimming took off 5 bases at V and 8 bases at J, with 9 bases between the two ends. CDR3 residues: CASSRMGGYTF. CDR3 sequence (DNA): TGTGCCAGCAGTAGAATGGGCGGCTACACCTTC.

This chain uses TRBV7-9 with TRBJ1-1; no firm D call. Trimming pared 1 base from V and 3 bases from J, leaving 9 bases between. CDR3 size: 14 residues. The V gene's germline CDR1 is SEHNR and CDR2 FQNEAQ (reference sequence). CDR3 bases: TGTGCCAGCAGCTTAGATGGTGCCTACACTGAAGCTTTCTTT. It is translated as CASSLDGAYTEAFF.

The chain carries TRBV7-3 and TRBJ2-3, with 11 bases identical to TRBD2. J lost 6 bases, V lost 4 bases, and 0 bases had no gene match. There are 13 residues in the CDR3. Germline V CDR1 and CDR2: SGHTA, FQGTGA. CDR3 nucleotides: TGTGCCAGCAGCTCTAGCGGGGGGGATACGCAGTATTTT. Its protein product is CASSSSGGDTQYF.

The rearrangement joins TRBV6-6 to TRBJ1-1; D perhaps matches TRBD1 (5 bases). V was cut by 7 bases and J by 7 bases, with 16 bases left in between. The CDR3 covers 13 residues. CDR1 is MNHNY, CDR2 SVGAGI, per germline (reference sequence). The CDR3 protein is CASTPGPSSEAFF. The DNA of the CDR3 is TGTGCCAGCACTCCGGGGCCTTCCAGTGAAGCTTTCTTT.

The rearrangement uses TRBV4-3 and TRBJ1-2, with TRBD1 matching 10 bases. The trim removed 3 bases at V and 2 bases at J, leaving 0 bases unmatched. CDR1 and CDR2 from the germline V gene are LGHNA and YSLEER. The CDR3 is 14 residues long. CDR3 amino acids: CASSQTGGNYGYTF. The CDR3 DNA sequence: TGCGCCAGCAGCCAGACAGGGGGCAACTATGGCTACACCTTC.

The chain links TRBV27 to TRBJ2-3, with D possibly matching TRBD2 (6 bases). Germline V CDR1 and CDR2: MNHEY, SMNVEV (reference sequence). Between the trimmed V and J ends, which lost 8 bases and 5 bases, there was a span of 17 bases. The CDR3 runs 14 residues. The CDR3 is CASCGTPMVDTQYF. DNA of the CDR3: TGTGCCAGCTGCGGGACCCCGATGGTAGATACGCAGTATTTT.

Notes on this clone: The sample contains more than one DNA sequence encoding this CDR3. This chain connects TRBV6-6 to TRBJ1-4; perhaps TRBD1 as D (5 bases). CDR3 length: 14 amino acids. CDR1 is MNHNY and CDR2 is SVGAGI in the germline V gene (reference sequence). The germline V and J ends were trimmed by 2 bases and 2 bases, with 6 bases remaining between them. The CDR3 nucleotides read TGTGCCAGCAGTTACGGGGGGACTAATGAAAAACTGTTTTTT. Translating gives CASSYGGTNEKLFF.

This clone was detected once. The chain has TRBV2 and TRBJ2-3; D is unclear. Looked up from germline, CDR1 is SNHLY and CDR2 is FYNNEI. Trimming shortened V by 10 bases and J by 1 base, and 12 bases separated the two germline ends. The CDR3 runs to 13 residues. CDR3 protein: CAKLVPGTDTQYF. The CDR3 bases are TGTGCCAAACTGGTCCCTGGCACAGATACGCAGTATTTT.

The sample holds a few counts of this clone. The V and J genes are TRBV6-1 and TRBJ2-3; 10 nucleotides line up with TRBD2. V lost 6 bases, J lost 2 bases, and 2 bases stayed unmatched. Germline loops: CDR1 MNHNS, CDR2 SASEGT. The length of the CDR3 is 14 residues. Written as DNA, the CDR3 is TGTGCCAGCAGGCTAGCGGGGGACACAGATACGCAGTATTTT. It translates to CASRLAGDTDTQYF.

The chain carries TRBV28 and TRBJ2-1; D gene unclear. The germline gives CDR1 MDHEN, CDR2 SYDVKM. The CDR3 loop spans 14 amino acids. V lost 5 bases to trimming and J lost 1 base, with 9 bases between them. CDR3 DNA: TGTGCCAGCAGTCCCCCTGAGTCCTACAATGAGCAGTTCTTC. Amino acids: CASSPPESYNEQFF. Drawing the rest from reference TRBV28 and TRBJ2-1, the complete variable domain is DVKVTQSSRYLVKRTGEKVFLECVQDMDHENMFWYRQDPGLGLRLIYFSYDVKMKEKGDIPEGYSVSREKKERFSLILESASTNQTSMYLCASSPPESYNEQFFGPGTRLTVL.

This chain joins TRBV29-1 and TRBJ2-5; 7 bases are a match to TRBD2. Germline V CDR1 and CDR2: SQVTM, ANQGSEA. V shed 7 bases, J shed 3 bases, and the junction held 5 bases outside the gene matches. The CDR3 runs to 12 residues. CDR3 sequence: CSGREGKETQYF. Here the CDR3 DNA reads TGCAGCGGGAGGGAGGGGAAAGAGACCCAGTACTTC.